The 26 T cell receptor beta chains below were found in one sample sequenced in a study of breast tumors, draining lymph nodes, adjacent tissues. Axillary draining lymph nodes of breast cancer patients supplied the node samples. TCRdb analysed the multiplex PCR reads with MiXCR anew, one entry per CDR3 protein. The sample holds about 120,000 distinct CDR3 sequences, 15% to 20% seen once. Sequenced material: axillary lymph node tissue. The receptors stem from a female donor with breast cancer. Some clones in this sample may be carry-over from other donors' samples.

This clonotype was counted ten times or more. The CDR3 bases are TGTGCCAGCAGCCCGGACTTCTCTGGAAACACCATATATTTT. Encoded protein: CASSPDFSGNTIYF. The chain carries TRBV5-4 and TRBJ1-3, with D unresolved. The CDR3 length is 14 residues. The V and J ends lost 4 bases and 0 bases respectively, with 8 bases between them. Germline CDR1 SGHNT, CDR2 YYREEE (reference sequence).

The J gene is TRBJ1-6, the V gene TRBV28; 7 bases align to TRBD1. J was trimmed by 7 bases and V by 5 bases; bases with no gene match: 8. The germline CDR1 and CDR2 sequences are MDHEN and SYDVKM. The CDR3 has 15 amino acids. CDR3 sequence: CASSTPQGKNSPLHF. CDR3 nucleotides: TGTGCCAGCAGTACCCCACAGGGGAAGAATTCACCCCTCCACTTT.

Many counts were recorded for this clonotype. The chain couples TRBV24-1 to TRBJ2-3; the D is unclear. From germline, CDR1 is KGHDR and CDR2 SFDVKD. The V gene lost 0 bases and the J gene lost 6 bases, with 3 bases spanning the gap. The CDR3 is 12 residues long. This CDR3 is CATSDLLDTQYF. The DNA of the CDR3 is TGTGCCACCAGTGATTTGCTGGATACGCAGTATTTT.

This clonotype has more than one count but fewer than ten. The chain has TRBV11-2 and TRBJ1-2, with D possibly matching TRBD1 (6 bases). V was shortened by 4 bases and J by 4 bases, with 19 bases between the two germline ends. CDR3 length equals 16 residues. Germline lookup yields CDR1 SGHAT and CDR2 FQNNGV. CDR3 sequence reads: CASSSQGGGSGYGYTF. CDR3 DNA sequence: TGTGCCAGCAGCTCCCAAGGGGGGGGCTCGGGCTATGGCTACACCTTC. The full variable domain, in which reference TRBV11-2 and TRBJ1-2 provide the parts outside the CDR3, is EAGVAQSPRYKIIEKRQSVAFWCNPISGHATLYWYQQILGQGPKLLIQFQNNGVVDDSQLPKDRFSAERLKGVDSTLKIQPAKLEDSAVYLCASSSQGGGSGYGYTFGSGTRLTVV.

The chain is built from TRBV29-1 and TRBJ2-7, with 7 positions matching TRBD2. The junction had 7 bases not matched to a gene; V was cut back by 0 bases and J by 2 bases. CDR3 size: 15 residues. Germline V lookup: CDR1 SQVTM, CDR2 ANQGSEA. CDR3 sequence (DNA): TGCAGCGTTGAAGATCTTACGGGAGGAACCTACGAGCAGTACTTC. Its translation: CSVEDLTGGTYEQYF.

This clonotype showed up many times. The chain links TRBV2 to TRBJ2-5; D call uncertain. V lost 7 bases and J 5 bases, leaving 17 bases between the germline ends. This CDR3 region has 14 residues. CDR1 SNHLY and CDR2 FYNNEI come from the germline V gene. CDR3 protein: CASIGLTVMETQYF. In DNA, the CDR3 is TGTGCCAGCATCGGCTTAACGGTTATGGAGACCCAGTACTTC.

This clonotype came up many times. The rearrangement links TRBV7-2 to TRBJ2-3; the D gene is possibly TRBD2 (5 bases). The V gene's germline CDR1 is SGHTA and CDR2 FQGNSA. The CDR3 sequence is 13 residues long. The V end was cut by 5 bases, the J end by 1 base, with 7 bases between. The CDR3: CASSGSGTDTQYF. In DNA form, the CDR3 reads TGTGCCAGCAGCGGGAGTGGCACAGATACGCAGTATTTT. The variable domain in full, with the rest retrieved from reference TRBV7-2 and TRBJ2-3, is GAGVSQSPSNKVTEKGKDVELRCDPISGHTALYWYRQSLGQGLEFLIYFQGNSAPDKSGLPSDRFSAERTGGSVSTLTIQRTQQEDSAVYLCASSGSGTDTQYFGPGTRLTVL.

This clonotype was counted many times. This chain links TRBV10-3 with TRBJ2-2; D call uncertain. Germline V CDR1 and CDR2: ENHRY, SYGVKD. The CDR3 extends over 16 amino acids. V gave up 4 bases and J gave up 1 base, with 13 bases separating them. CDR3: CAISVNIGRNTGELFF. DNA of the CDR3: TGTGCCATCAGTGTTAATATCGGTCGGAACACCGGGGAGCTGTTTTTT.

CDR3 protein: CASSKDRSQPQHF. DNA of the CDR3: TGTGCCAGCAGCAAGGACAGAAGTCAGCCCCAGCATTTT. This chain links TRBV7-2 with TRBJ1-5; TRBD1 is a possible D gene (6 bases). Between the trimmed V and J ends, which lost 5 bases and 6 bases, there was a span of 11 bases. Germline V gene lookup returns CDR1 SGHTA and CDR2 FQGNSA. The CDR3 length is 13 residues.

This clonotype occurred many times. The chain couples TRBV12-3 or TRBV12-4 to TRBJ1-5; D is ambiguous. The V end was cut by 3 bases, the J end by 4 bases, with 7 bases between. This CDR3 has 13 residues. The CDR3 region is CASSFTPNQPQHF. CDR3 DNA sequence: TGTGCCAGCAGTTTCACGCCTAATCAGCCCCAGCATTTT.

This clonotype has ten or more counts. The chain is built from TRBV7-3 and TRBJ2-2; TRBD2 aligns across 11 bases. The length of the CDR3 is 15 residues. Trimming cost V 3 bases and J 6 bases; bases outside gene matches: 3. CDR1 and CDR2 (germline): SGHTA, FQGTGA. In DNA form, the CDR3 reads TGTGCCAGCAGCTTGACTAGCGGGATCTCCGGGGAGCTGTTTTTT. Its protein product is CASSLTSGISGELFF. The variable domain in full, with the rest retrieved from reference TRBV7-3 and TRBJ2-2, is GAGVSQTPSNKVTEKGKYVELRCDPISGHTALYWYRQSLGQGPEFLIYFQGTGAADDSGLPNDRFFAVRPEGSVSTLKIQRTERGDSAVYLCASSLTSGISGELFFGEGSRLTVL.

This clonotype was recorded many times. This chain uses TRBV20-1 with TRBJ1-5; 7 bases line up with TRBD1. CDR3 length: 14 amino acids. J was trimmed by 0 bases and V by 6 bases; bases with no gene match: 5. From germline, CDR1 is DFQATT and CDR2 SNEGSKA (reference sequence). Here the CDR3 reads CSAQDRHSNQPQHF. The CDR3 DNA reads as TGCAGTGCCCAGGACAGGCATAGCAATCAGCCCCAGCATTTT.

In its sample, this clonotype was seen a few times. J is TRBJ2-3 and V is TRBV24-1, with a weak D call TRBD2 (5 bases). Trimming removed 12 bases from V and 2 bases from J, with 17 bases in between. The CDR3 extends over 14 amino acids. Germline assignment: CDR1 KGHDR and CDR2 SFDVKD. The CDR3 region has the DNA TGTGCCGCCCAAACCAGCGGCCACACAGATACGCAGTATTTT. Protein sequence: CAAQTSGHTDTQYF.

Notes on this clonotype: A much larger clone sits a single nucleotide away, making a read error possible. This chain connects TRBV19 to TRBJ1-4, with D unclear. Germline values: CDR1 LNHDA, CDR2 SQIVND (reference sequence). V lost 3 bases to trimming and J lost 5 bases, with 7 bases between them. The CDR3 length is 13 residues. The CDR3 protein is CASSMPQNEKLFF. Written as DNA, the CDR3 is TGTGCCAGTAGTATGCCACAGAATGAAAAACTGTTTTTT.

At least ten counts were recorded for this clonotype. This chain links TRBV15 with TRBJ2-3, with 7 bases identical to TRBD2. The V segment lost 0 bases and the J segment 2 bases; nucleotides outside the gene matches: 5. CDR3 length: 16 residues. Germline V lookup: CDR1 LNHNV, CDR2 YYDKDF (reference sequence). As DNA, the CDR3 is TGTGCCACCAGCAGAGAGTCGGGGGGATACACAGATACGCAGTATTTT. Translated: CATSRESGGYTDTQYF.

Many counts were recorded for this clonotype. This chain uses TRBV27 with TRBJ2-1; D unclear. The CDR3 runs 13 residues. V gave up 2 bases and J gave up 6 bases, with 8 bases separating them. In germline, CDR1 is MNHEY, CDR2 SMNVEV (reference sequence). The CDR3 DNA sequence: TGTGCCAGCAGTTTAGGTAGAGGCAATGAGCAGTTCTTC. It codes for CASSLGRGNEQFF.

With regard to this clonotype: A much larger clonotype is one base distant, so this may be a read error. The conserved phenylalanine or tryptophan normally closing the CDR3 is absent here, so this likely arose from a read error. The chain links TRBV11-2 to TRBJ2-1, with TRBD2 matching over 7 bases. Germline loops: CDR1 SGHAT, CDR2 FQNNGV. V shed 3 bases and J 0 bases; nucleotides not matched to a gene: 5. This CDR3 region has 16 residues. The CDR3 nucleotides read TGTGCCAGCAGCTTGGTGGAGCGGGACTCCTACAATGAGCAGTTCTTA. As protein: CASSLVERDSYNEQFL.

In this sample, this clonotype turned up many times. The chain carries TRBV6-6 and TRBJ2-7; 11 positions agree with TRBD1. Germline V lookup: CDR1 MNHNY, CDR2 SVGAGI (reference sequence). Germline trimming cut 6 bases from V and 3 bases from J; bases unmatched to any gene: 7. This CDR3 contains 15 residues. CDR3 sequence (DNA): TGTGCCAGCAGGAGGGAGGGACAGGGGGGCTACGAGCAGTACTTC. Amino acids: CASRREGQGGYEQYF.

This clonotype has ten or more counts. The chain links TRBV9 to TRBJ2-1, with D possibly TRBD2 on 6 matching bases. This CDR3 has 15 amino acids. Trimming took 4 bases from V and 7 from J, leaving 18 bases between them. Germline lookup yields CDR1 SGDLS and CDR2 YYNGEE. CDR3 loop: CASSRDEGRSNEQFF. The CDR3 DNA follows: TGTGCCAGCAGCCGCGACGAGGGGAGGAGTAATGAGCAGTTCTTC.

Many counts were recorded for this clonotype. The chain employs TRBV6-1 and TRBJ1-2; 8 bases line up with TRBD1. V lost 6 bases and J lost 4; bases outside the gene matches: 10. Germline V CDR1 and CDR2: MNHNS, SASEGT. The length of the CDR3 is 15 residues. CDR3 DNA sequence: TGTGCCAGCAGGGAAAGGACAGGGCTTGTCTATGGCTACACCTTC. Translation gives CASRERTGLVYGYTF.

Many counts were recorded for this clonotype. J is TRBJ2-1 and V is TRBV5-6, with D unresolved. The germline gives CDR1 SGHDT, CDR2 YYEEEE. V was cut by 1 base and J by 9 bases, with 20 bases left in between. The CDR3 has 16 residues. The CDR3 reads CASSLWQDNLRREQFF. The CDR3 bases are TGTGCCAGCAGCTTGTGGCAAGACAACCTGCGGCGTGAGCAGTTCTTC.

V and J are TRBV5-1 and TRBJ1-3, with 8 bases lining up with TRBD1. CDR1 and CDR2 from the germline V gene are SGHRS and YFSETQ. J gave up 4 bases and V 4 bases, and 7 bases lay outside the gene matches. The CDR3 spans 15 residues. As DNA, the CDR3 is TGCGCCAGCAGCCCGACAGGGGAGTCCGGAAACACCATATATTTT. Encoded protein: CASSPTGESGNTIYF. The whole variable domain, filled in from reference TRBV5-1 and TRBJ1-3, reads KAGVTQTPRYLIKTRGQQVTLSCSPISGHRSVSWYQQTPGQGLQFLFEYFSETQRNKGNFPGRFSGRQFSNSRSEMNVSTLELGDSALYLCASSPTGESGNTIYFGEGSWLTVV.

In its sample, this clonotype was seen many times. V is TRBV6-6 and J is TRBJ1-4; D is undetermined. This CDR3 region has 12 residues. V lost 0 bases to trimming and J lost 7 bases, with 3 bases between them. Germline V gene data show CDR1 as MNHNY and CDR2 as SVGAGI (reference sequence). CDR3: CASSYSGEKLFF. The CDR3 DNA is TGTGCCAGCAGTTACTCCGGTGAAAAACTGTTTTTT.

This clonotype occurred many times. V gene TRBV11-2 combines with J gene TRBJ2-7; a weak D match, TRBD1 (6 bases). The germline V and J ends were trimmed by 4 bases and 0 bases, with 10 bases remaining between them. This CDR3 comprises 14 residues. Looked up from germline, CDR1 is SGHAT and CDR2 is FQNNGV. The CDR3 loop reads CASSSAQGSYEQYF. CDR3 bases: TGTGCCAGCAGCTCCGCACAGGGCTCCTACGAGCAGTACTTC.

The chain has TRBV18 and TRBJ2-6, with 12 bases aligning to TRBD2. Germline V lookup: CDR1 KGHSH, CDR2 LQKENI. The V gene end was trimmed by 3 bases and the J gene end by 0 bases; junction bases not matched to a gene: 9. There are 20 residues in the CDR3. CDR3 in DNA: TGTGCCAGCTCACCTTTGGGACTAGCGGGTGGAAGCTCTGGGGCCAACGTCCTGACTTTC. Protein: CASSPLGLAGGSSGANVLTF.

This clonotype was detected ten times or more. V usage is TRBV7-6 and J usage is TRBJ2-1; D not certain. Germline V gene lookup returns CDR1 SGHVS and CDR2 FNYEAQ. The CDR3 runs to 13 residues. The V end was cut by 3 bases, the J end by 3 bases, with 6 bases between. CDR3 residues: CASSLQSYNEQFF. In nucleotides, the CDR3 is TGTGCCAGCAGCTTGCAGAGCTACAATGAGCAGTTCTTC.